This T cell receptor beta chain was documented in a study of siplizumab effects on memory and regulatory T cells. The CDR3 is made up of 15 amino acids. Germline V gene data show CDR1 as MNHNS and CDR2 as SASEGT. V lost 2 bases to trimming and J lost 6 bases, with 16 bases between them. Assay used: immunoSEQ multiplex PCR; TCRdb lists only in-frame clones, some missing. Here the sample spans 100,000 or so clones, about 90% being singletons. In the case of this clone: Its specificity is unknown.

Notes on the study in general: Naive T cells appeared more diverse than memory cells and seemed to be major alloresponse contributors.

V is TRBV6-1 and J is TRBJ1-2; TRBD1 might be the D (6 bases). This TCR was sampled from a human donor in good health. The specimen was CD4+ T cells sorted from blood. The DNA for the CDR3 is TGTGCCAGCAGTGAATCGGCTACAGGGCGAGATGGCTACACCTTC. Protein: CASSESATGRDGYTF.